The present TCR beta chain was sequenced within a study of human T cells and chemical hapten exposure. Study background: A roughly 2 cm by roughly 2 cm inner upper arm patch received 2% DPC for sensitization. The scalp of each patient received a weekly diphenylcyclopropenone dose for the full roughly 23-week study. Patches that contained 0.01% DPC were applied to the upper back and read at 6 days.

Time point reported: patch test 3, about 24 weeks after DPC sensitization. Treatment denoted: therapeutic diphenylcyclopropenone sensitization with weekly scalp DPC. In regard to this clonotype: The antigen is undetermined.

TCRdb ran MiXCR on the RACE reads and lists one entry per CDR3 protein. The sample has some 110,000 distinct CDR3 sequences; about 11% are singletons. Study observations and caveats: PT1 expanded TCR counts and patch test score correlated positively.

The CDR3 extends over 15 amino acids. The ends were cut back, 0 bases at V and 0 bases at J, with 8 bases in the middle. From germline, CDR1 is SGHKS and CDR2 YYEKEE (reference sequence). The sequencing here drew on whole blood, taken in connection with sensitization to the hapten diphenylcyclopropenone (DPC). This sequence joins TRBV5-5 and TRBJ2-3, with D maybe TRBD1 (5 bases). This clonotype was sampled from a woman aged 45-60 years with alopecia areata. Some clones in this sample may be carry-over from other donors' samples. CDR3 nucleotides: TGTGCCAGCAGCTTGGAGGGGATAAGCACAGATACGCAGTATTTT. This gives the protein CASSLEGISTDTQYF.